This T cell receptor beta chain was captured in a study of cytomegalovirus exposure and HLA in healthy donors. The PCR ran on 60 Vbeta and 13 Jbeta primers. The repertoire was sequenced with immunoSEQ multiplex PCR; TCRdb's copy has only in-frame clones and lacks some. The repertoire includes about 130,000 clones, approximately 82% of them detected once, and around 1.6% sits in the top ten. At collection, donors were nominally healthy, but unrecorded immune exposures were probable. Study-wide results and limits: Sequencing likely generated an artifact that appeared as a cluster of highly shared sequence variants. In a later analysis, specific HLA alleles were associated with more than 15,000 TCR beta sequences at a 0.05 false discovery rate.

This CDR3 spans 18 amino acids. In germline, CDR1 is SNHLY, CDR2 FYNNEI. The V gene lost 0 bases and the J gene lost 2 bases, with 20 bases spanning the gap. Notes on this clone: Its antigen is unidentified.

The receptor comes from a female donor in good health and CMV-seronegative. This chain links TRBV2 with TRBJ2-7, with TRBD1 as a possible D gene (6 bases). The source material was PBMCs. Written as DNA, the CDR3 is TGTGCCAGCAGTGAAGCTGGGGGCTGGGGGAATTGGGCCTACGAGCAGTACTTC. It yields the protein CASSEAGGWGNWAYEQYF.